Given below is one T cell receptor beta chain in context. The antigen remains undetermined. With random hexamers, about 0.5 to 1 ug RNA was reverse transcribed. With immunoSEQ multiplex PCR, TCR beta CDR3 was amplified across 54 Vbeta and 13 Jbeta. TCRdb fed the immunoSEQ multiplex PCR reads into MiXCR, producing one record per CDR3 protein. The table shows 200,000 to 250,000 distinct CDR3 sequences, with about 93% occurring only once. This sample was taken from a study of CD8 T cells in Susac syndrome. General study results and limits: The study conceded that its TCR sequencing and HLA analysis involved relatively few individuals.

From blood CD8+ and CD4+ T cells, the TCR beta chain was sequenced. While CD8+ and CD4+ T cells were isolated negatively, TEMRA cells were enriched by FACS. The receptor was derived from a human donor with multiple sclerosis. Sequenced: CD8+ T cells from PBMCs.

CDR3 sequence: CASSDGLAYNEQFF. CDR3 DNA sequence: TGTGCCAGCAGCGACGGACTAGCGTACAATGAGCAGTTCTTC. The chain combines TRBV6-6 with TRBJ2-1, with 9 bases matching TRBD2. Trimming took 6 bases from V and 4 from J; bases not matched to a gene: 4. The CDR3 is 14 residues long. CDR1 is MNHNY, CDR2 SVGAGI, per germline (reference sequence).